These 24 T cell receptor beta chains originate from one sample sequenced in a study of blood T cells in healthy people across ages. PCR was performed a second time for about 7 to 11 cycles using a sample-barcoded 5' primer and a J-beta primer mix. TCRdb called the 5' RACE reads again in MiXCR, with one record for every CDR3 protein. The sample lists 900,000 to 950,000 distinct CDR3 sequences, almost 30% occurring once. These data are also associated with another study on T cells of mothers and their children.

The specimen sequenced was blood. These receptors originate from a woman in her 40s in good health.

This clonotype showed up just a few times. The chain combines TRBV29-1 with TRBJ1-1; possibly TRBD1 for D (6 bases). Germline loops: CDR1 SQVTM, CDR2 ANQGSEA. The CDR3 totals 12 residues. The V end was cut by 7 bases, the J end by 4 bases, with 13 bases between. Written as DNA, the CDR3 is TGCAGCGCTAACAGGGAGGGCACTGAAGCTTTCTTT. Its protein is CSANREGTEAFF. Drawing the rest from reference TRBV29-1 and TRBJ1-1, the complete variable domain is SAVISQKPSRDICQRGTSLTIQCQVDSQVTMMFWYRQQPGQSLTLIATANQGSEATYESGFVIDKFPISRPNLTFSTLTVSNMSPEDSSIYLCSANREGTEAFFGQGTRLTVV.

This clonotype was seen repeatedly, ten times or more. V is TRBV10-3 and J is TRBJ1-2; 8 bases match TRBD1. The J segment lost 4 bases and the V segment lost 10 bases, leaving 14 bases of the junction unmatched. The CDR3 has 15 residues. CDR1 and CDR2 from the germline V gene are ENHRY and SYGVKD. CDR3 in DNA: TGTGCCACAAAGTCCAGGGGGCGCGAGGGCTATGGCTACACCTTC. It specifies CATKSRGREGYGYTF.

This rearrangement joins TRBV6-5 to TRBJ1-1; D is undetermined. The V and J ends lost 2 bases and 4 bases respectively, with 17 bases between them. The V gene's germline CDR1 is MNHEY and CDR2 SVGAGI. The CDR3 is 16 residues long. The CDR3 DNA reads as TGTGCCAGCAGTTACGAATGGGCCCTTTCGGGCACTGAAGCTTTCTTT. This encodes CASSYEWALSGTEAFF.

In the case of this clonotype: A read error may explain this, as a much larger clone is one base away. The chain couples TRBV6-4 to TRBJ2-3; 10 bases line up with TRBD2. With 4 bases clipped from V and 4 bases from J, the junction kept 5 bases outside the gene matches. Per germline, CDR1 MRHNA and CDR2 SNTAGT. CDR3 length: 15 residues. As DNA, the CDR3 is TGTGCCAGCAGTGTGAGCGGGGGGGTCTCAGATACGCAGTATTTT. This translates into CASSVSGGVSDTQYF.

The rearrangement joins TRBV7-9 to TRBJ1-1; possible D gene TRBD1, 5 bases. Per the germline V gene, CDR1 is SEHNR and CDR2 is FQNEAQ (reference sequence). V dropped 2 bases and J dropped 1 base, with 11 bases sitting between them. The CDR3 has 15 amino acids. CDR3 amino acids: CASSLRSGGNTEAFF. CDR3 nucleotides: TGTGCCAGCAGCTTAAGATCCGGGGGGAACACTGAAGCTTTCTTT.

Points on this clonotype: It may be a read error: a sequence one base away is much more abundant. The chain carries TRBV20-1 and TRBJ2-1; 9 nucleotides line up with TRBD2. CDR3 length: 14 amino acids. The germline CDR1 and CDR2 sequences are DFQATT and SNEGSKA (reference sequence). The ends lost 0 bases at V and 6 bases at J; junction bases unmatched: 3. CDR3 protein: CSARDPSGANEQFF. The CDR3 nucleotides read TGCAGTGCTAGAGATCCTAGCGGGGCCAATGAGCAGTTCTTC.

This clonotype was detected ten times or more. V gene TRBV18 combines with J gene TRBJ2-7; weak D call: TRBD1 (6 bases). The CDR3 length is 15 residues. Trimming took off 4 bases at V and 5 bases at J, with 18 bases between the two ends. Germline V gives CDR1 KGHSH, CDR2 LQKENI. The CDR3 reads CASSRDTGKSDEQYF. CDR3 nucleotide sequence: TGTGCCAGCTCACGAGATACAGGGAAGTCCGACGAGCAGTACTTC.

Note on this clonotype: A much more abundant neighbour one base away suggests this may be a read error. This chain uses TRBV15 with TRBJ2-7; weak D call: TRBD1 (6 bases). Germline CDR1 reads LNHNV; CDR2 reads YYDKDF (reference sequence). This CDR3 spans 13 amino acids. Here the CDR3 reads CATSDGQSSEQYF. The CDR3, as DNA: TGTGCCACCAGCGACGGACAGTCCTCCGAGCAGTACTTC.

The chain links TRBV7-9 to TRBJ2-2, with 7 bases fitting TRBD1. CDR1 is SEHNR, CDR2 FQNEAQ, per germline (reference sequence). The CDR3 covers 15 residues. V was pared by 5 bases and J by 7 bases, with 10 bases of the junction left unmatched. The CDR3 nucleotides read TGTGCCAGCAGCCCCCCGGGACAGAGCAGCGGGGAGCTGTTTTTT. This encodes CASSPPGQSSGELFF. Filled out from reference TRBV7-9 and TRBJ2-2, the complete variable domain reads DTGVSQNPRHKITKRGQNVTFRCDPISEHNRLYWYRQTLGQGPEFLTYFQNEAQLEKSRLLSDRFSAERPKGSFSTLEIQRTEQGDSAMYLCASSPPGQSSGELFFGEGSRLTVL.

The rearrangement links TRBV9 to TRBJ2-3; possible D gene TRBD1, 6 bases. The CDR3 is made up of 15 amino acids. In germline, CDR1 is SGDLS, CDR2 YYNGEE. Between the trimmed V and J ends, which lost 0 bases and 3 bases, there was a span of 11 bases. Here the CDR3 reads CASSVANRETDTQYF. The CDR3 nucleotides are TGTGCCAGCAGCGTAGCGAACAGGGAGACAGATACGCAGTATTTT.

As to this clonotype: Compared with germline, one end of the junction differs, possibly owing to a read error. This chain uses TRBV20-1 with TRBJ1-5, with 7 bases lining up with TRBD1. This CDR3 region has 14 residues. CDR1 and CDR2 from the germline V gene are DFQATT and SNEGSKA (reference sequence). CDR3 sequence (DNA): TGCAGTGCTAACGACAGGGAGTATAATCAGCCCCAGCGTTTT. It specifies CSANDREYNQPQRF.

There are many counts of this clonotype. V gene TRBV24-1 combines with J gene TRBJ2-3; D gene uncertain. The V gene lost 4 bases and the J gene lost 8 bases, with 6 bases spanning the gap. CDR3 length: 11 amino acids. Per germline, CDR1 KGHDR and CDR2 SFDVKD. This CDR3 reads CATSDDATQYF. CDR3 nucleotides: TGTGCCACCAGTGACGACGCTACGCAGTATTTT.

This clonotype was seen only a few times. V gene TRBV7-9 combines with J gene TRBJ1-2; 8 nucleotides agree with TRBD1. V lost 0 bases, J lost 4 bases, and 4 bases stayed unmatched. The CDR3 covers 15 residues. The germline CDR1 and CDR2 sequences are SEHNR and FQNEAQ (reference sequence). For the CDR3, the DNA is TGTGCCAGCAGCTTAGCGGACAGGGAGACCTATGGCTACACCTTC. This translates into CASSLADRETYGYTF.

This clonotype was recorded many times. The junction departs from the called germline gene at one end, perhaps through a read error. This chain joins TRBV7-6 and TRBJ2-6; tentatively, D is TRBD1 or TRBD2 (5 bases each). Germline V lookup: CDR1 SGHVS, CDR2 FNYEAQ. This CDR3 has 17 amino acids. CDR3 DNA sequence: TGTGCCAGCAGCCACCACGGAGAGGGTGCTGGGGCCAACGTCCAGACTTTC. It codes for CASSHHGEGAGANVQTF.

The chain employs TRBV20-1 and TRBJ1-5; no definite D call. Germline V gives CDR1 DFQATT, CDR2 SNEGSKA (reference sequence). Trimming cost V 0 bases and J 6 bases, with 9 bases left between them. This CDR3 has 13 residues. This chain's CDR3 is CSARDPGRQPQHF. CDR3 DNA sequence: TGCAGTGCTAGAGATCCCGGCCGTCAGCCCCAGCATTTT.

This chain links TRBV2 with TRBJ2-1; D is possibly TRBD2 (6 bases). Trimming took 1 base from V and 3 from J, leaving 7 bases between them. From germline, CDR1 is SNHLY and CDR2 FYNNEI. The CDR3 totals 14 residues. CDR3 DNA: TGTGCCAGCAGTGAAGACGGGGGCTACAATGAGCAGTTCTTC. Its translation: CASSEDGGYNEQFF.

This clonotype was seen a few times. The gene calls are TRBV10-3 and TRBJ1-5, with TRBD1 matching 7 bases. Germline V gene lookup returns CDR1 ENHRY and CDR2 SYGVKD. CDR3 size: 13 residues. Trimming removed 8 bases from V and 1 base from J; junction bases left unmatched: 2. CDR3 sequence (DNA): TGTGCCATCGGGACAGAGAGCAATCAGCCCCAGCATTTT. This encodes CAIGTESNQPQHF.

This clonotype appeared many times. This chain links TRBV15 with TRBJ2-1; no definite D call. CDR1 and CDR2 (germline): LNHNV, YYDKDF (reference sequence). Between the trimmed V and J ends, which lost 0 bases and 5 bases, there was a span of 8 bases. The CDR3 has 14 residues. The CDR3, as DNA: TGTGCCACCAGCAGAGATCATAGGGACAATGAGCAGTTCTTC. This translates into CATSRDHRDNEQFF.

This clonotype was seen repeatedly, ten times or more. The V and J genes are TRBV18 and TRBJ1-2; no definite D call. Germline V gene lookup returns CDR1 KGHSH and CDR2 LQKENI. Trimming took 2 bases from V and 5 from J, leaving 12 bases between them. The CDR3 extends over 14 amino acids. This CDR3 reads CASSPDATGYGYTF. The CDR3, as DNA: TGTGCCAGCTCACCAGACGCTACGGGGTATGGCTACACCTTC.

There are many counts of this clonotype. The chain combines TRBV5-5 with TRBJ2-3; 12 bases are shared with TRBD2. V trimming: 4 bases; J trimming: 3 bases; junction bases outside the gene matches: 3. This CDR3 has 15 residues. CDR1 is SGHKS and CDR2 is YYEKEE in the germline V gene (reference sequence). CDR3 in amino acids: CASSQTSGGTDTQYF. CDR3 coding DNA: TGTGCCAGCAGCCAGACTAGCGGGGGAACAGATACGCAGTATTTT.

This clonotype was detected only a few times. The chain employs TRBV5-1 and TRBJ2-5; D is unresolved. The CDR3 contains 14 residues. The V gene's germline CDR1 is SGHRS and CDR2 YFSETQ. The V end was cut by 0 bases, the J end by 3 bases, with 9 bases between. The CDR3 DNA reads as TGCGCCAGCAGCTTGGGAGGCCCCAAAGAGACCCAGTACTTC. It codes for CASSLGGPKETQYF. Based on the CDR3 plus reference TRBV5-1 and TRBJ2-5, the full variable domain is KAGVTQTPRYLIKTRGQQVTLSCSPISGHRSVSWYQQTPGQGLQFLFEYFSETQRNKGNFPGRFSGRQFSNSRSEMNVSTLELGDSALYLCASSLGGPKETQYFGPGTRLLVL.

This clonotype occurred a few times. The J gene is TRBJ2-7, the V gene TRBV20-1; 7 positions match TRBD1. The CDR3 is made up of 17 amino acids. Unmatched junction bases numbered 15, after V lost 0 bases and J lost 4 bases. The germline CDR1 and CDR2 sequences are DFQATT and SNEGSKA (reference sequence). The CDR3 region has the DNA TGCAGTGCTAGAGACCTCCCCACCGGGACAGAAAGGTACGAGCAGTACTTC. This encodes CSARDLPTGTERYEQYF.

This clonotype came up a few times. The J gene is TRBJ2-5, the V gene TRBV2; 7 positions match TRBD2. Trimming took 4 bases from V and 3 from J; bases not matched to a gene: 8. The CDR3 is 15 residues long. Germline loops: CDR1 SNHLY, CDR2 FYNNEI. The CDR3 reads CASSAERAGEETQYF. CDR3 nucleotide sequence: TGTGCCAGCAGTGCGGAGAGGGCGGGAGAAGAGACCCAGTACTTC. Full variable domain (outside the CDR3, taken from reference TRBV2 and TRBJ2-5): EPEVTQTPSHQVTQMGQEVILRCVPISNHLYFYWYRQILGQKVEFLVSFYNNEISEKSEIFDDQFSVERPDGSNFTLKIRSTKLEDSAMYFCASSAERAGEETQYFGPGTRLLVL.

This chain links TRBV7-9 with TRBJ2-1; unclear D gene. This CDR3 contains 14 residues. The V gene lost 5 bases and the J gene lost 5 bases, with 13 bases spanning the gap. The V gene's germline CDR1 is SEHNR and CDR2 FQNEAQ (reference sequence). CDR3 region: CASSPYPTDNEQFF. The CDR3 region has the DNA TGTGCCAGCAGCCCCTATCCGACGGACAATGAGCAGTTCTTC.